This T cell receptor beta chain appears in the sequencing data of a study of T cell responses to AZD1222 COVID-19 vaccine. The data were produced by immunoSEQ multiplex PCR, yet TCRdb's version contains in-frame clones alone and is incomplete. The table has 150,000 or so clones, 90% to 95% seen once. Trimming pared 1 base from V and 4 bases from J, leaving 8 bases between. The CDR3 loop spans 14 amino acids. Germline lookup yields CDR1 LGHNA and CDR2 YNFKEQ. The chain is built from TRBV4-2 and TRBJ2-1; no definite D call. The specimen was peripheral blood, collected on day 0 of AZD1222 vaccination. This TCR derives from an adult in good health. Written as DNA, the CDR3 is TGTGCCAGCAGCCAAGGGTCGGAGTACAATGAGCAGTTCTTC. Translated, it gives CASSQGSEYNEQFF.